Presented here are 20 T cell receptor beta chains from one specimen sequenced in a study of cytomegalovirus exposure and HLA in healthy donors. The PCR was carried out with 60 Vbeta primers and 13 Jbeta primers. The assay was immunoSEQ multiplex PCR, and TCRdb's table has in-frame clones only and misses some. The profile shows about 83,000 clones, around 81% of them singletons. The sample consisted of PBMCs. The receptor set was obtained from a man between 18 and 35 years old in good health and CMV-seropositive.

The chain is built from TRBV12-5 and TRBJ2-1, with TRBD2 matching over 9 bases. Trimming took 0 bases from V and 0 from J; bases not matched to a gene: 9. Germline values: CDR1 LGHNT, CDR2 FRNRAP. CDR3 length: 19 residues. CDR3 loop: CASGLVLSGRPHSYNEQFF. CDR3 bases: TGTGCTAGTGGTTTGGTATTGAGCGGGAGGCCCCACTCCTACAATGAGCAGTTCTTC.

Only one count was recorded for this clone. The V call is TRBV6-5, the J call TRBJ2-1, with TRBD2 matching 7 bases. The ends lost 2 bases at V and 7 bases at J; junction bases unmatched: 11. This CDR3 is built from 16 residues. Germline V CDR1 and CDR2: MNHEY, SVGAGI. Written as DNA, the CDR3 is TGTGCCAGCAGTTACGGCCCTAGCGGAGGCCCGAATGAGCAGTTCTTC. Its translation: CASSYGPSGGPNEQFF.

The CDR3: CASASEGSMNTEAFF. CDR3 nucleotides: TGTGCCAGCGCCTCGGAAGGGAGTATGAACACTGAAGCTTTCTTT. V and J are TRBV6-5 and TRBJ1-1; D gene uncertain. This CDR3 is 15 amino acids long. CDR1 is MNHEY and CDR2 is SVGAGI in the germline V gene. V dropped 8 bases and J dropped 0 bases, with 16 bases sitting between them.

This rearrangement joins TRBV15 to TRBJ1-1; no clear D gene. This CDR3 is built from 14 residues. V gave up 1 base and J gave up 1 base, with 7 bases separating them. CDR1 is LNHNV and CDR2 is YYDKDF in the germline V gene (reference sequence). This chain's CDR3 is CATSRVGENTEAFF. CDR3 nucleotides: TGTGCCACCAGCAGAGTGGGAGAGAACACTGAAGCTTTCTTT.

Comments on this clone: In the same sample, other DNA sequences code for this CDR3. V gene TRBV9 combines with J gene TRBJ1-1; D unresolved. The V gene's germline CDR1 is SGDLS and CDR2 YYNGEE. This CDR3 has 13 amino acids. Trimming stripped 2 bases from V and 4 bases from J, with 9 bases between. CDR3 residues: CASSVGGSTEAFF. The CDR3, as DNA: TGTGCCAGCAGCGTTGGAGGATCCACTGAAGCTTTCTTT.

The rearrangement joins TRBV7-2 to TRBJ1-1; no clear D gene. The CDR3 is made up of 16 amino acids. V lost 1 base to trimming and J lost 2 bases, with 14 bases between them. The germline gives CDR1 SGHTA, CDR2 FQGNSA. CDR3 DNA sequence: TGTGCCAGCAGCTTAGGAGTGAGGGTCCCAAACACTGAAGCTTTCTTT. Translating gives CASSLGVRVPNTEAFF.

V and J are TRBV19 and TRBJ1-2, with D hard to call. Germline V gene sequence: CDR1 LNHDA, CDR2 SQIVND (reference sequence). V lost 8 bases and J lost 8, with 12 bases in between. The CDR3 runs to 11 residues. The CDR3 DNA follows: TGTGCCAGTCCCCTTCCGAGCGGCTACACCTTC. It codes for CASPLPSGYTF.

This clone turned up a few times. The genes are TRBV28 and TRBJ2-5, with 8 bases matching TRBD2. The germline V gene encodes CDR1 MDHEN and CDR2 SYDVKM. V shed 8 bases, J shed 3 bases, and the junction held 14 bases outside the gene matches. The CDR3 is 16 residues long. The CDR3 DNA is TGTGCCAGCGACTCCGGGACCCTAGCGGGTGAAGAGACCCAGTACTTC. Translating it yields CASDSGTLAGEETQYF.

The chain uses TRBV5-4 and TRBJ2-5; D call uncertain. The CDR3 is 13 residues long. V was cut by 3 bases and J by 1 base, with 7 bases left in between. Per germline, CDR1 SGHNT and CDR2 YYREEE (reference sequence). This CDR3 is CASSSGPQETQYF. The CDR3 region has the DNA TGTGCCAGCAGCTCTGGGCCCCAAGAGACCCAGTACTTC.

This clone has only a few counts. The chain joins TRBV11-2 to TRBJ2-1; tentative D call: TRBD2 (7 bases). V was shortened by 2 bases and J by 9 bases, with 17 bases between the two germline ends. Germline CDR1 reads SGHAT; CDR2 reads FQNNGV. The CDR3 contains 15 residues. CDR3 loop: CASSLRGAGAGEQFF. Written as DNA, the CDR3 is TGTGCCAGCAGCTTACGGGGGGCAGGGGCGGGTGAGCAGTTCTTC. Full variable domain (outside the CDR3, taken from reference TRBV11-2 and TRBJ2-1): EAGVAQSPRYKIIEKRQSVAFWCNPISGHATLYWYQQILGQGPKLLIQFQNNGVVDDSQLPKDRFSAERLKGVDSTLKIQPAKLEDSAVYLCASSLRGAGAGEQFFGPGTRLTVL.

The chain employs TRBV25-1 and TRBJ2-1; 10 nucleotides align to TRBD2. With 6 bases clipped from V and 10 bases from J, the junction kept 9 bases outside the gene matches. The V gene's germline CDR1 is MGHDK and CDR2 SYGVNS. This CDR3 contains 14 residues. The CDR3 DNA reads TGTGCCAGCAGAGTTAGCGGGAGGTCGGGCGAGCAGTTCTTC. Protein sequence: CASRVSGRSGEQFF.

The J gene is TRBJ1-5, the V gene TRBV29-1, with 7 bases fitting TRBD1. The V gene end was trimmed by 4 bases and the J gene end by 4 bases; junction bases not matched to a gene: 4. There are 13 residues in the CDR3. In germline, CDR1 is SQVTM, CDR2 ANQGSEA. CDR3 DNA: TGCAGCGTTGTTGTGACAGGGAATCAGCCCCAGCATTTT. Residues: CSVVVTGNQPQHF.

The chain combines TRBV7-4 with TRBJ1-5, with D uncertain. CDR1 and CDR2 from the germline V gene are SGHVT and SQSDAQ. CDR3 length equals 16 residues. With 2 bases removed from V and 1 base from J, the gap between germline ends came to 12 bases. The CDR3 coding sequence is TGTGCCAGCAGCTTAATTGTCCTACGGAGCAATCAGCCCCAGCATTTT. Its translation is CASSLIVLRSNQPQHF.

The chain combines TRBV9 with TRBJ2-5; D is uncertain. Per the germline V gene, CDR1 is SGDLS and CDR2 is YYNGEE. The CDR3 runs 13 residues. The V end lost 0 bases, the J end lost 5 bases, and 8 bases lay between the germline ends. As DNA, the CDR3 is TGTGCCAGCAGCGTAGCTCCCGGGGAGACCCAGTACTTC. It encodes CASSVAPGETQYF.

The chain combines TRBV29-1 with TRBJ1-2, with 12 bases matching TRBD1. This CDR3 comprises 16 residues. The J segment lost 6 bases and the V segment lost 5 bases, leaving 13 bases of the junction unmatched. Per the germline V gene, CDR1 is SQVTM and CDR2 is ANQGSEA. Here the CDR3 DNA reads TGCAGCGTTTACACACTTCCGGGACAGGGGGCGGATGGCTACACCTTC. Translated: CSVYTLPGQGADGYTF.

V and J are TRBV10-3 and TRBJ2-3; 8 bases match TRBD2. The CDR3 covers 14 residues. V trimming: 11 bases; J trimming: 1 base; junction bases outside the gene matches: 8. CDR1 and CDR2 from the germline V gene are ENHRY and SYGVKD. The CDR3 sequence: CAAGATSGTDTQYF. CDR3 bases: TGTGCCGCCGGAGCGACTAGCGGCACAGATACGCAGTATTTT.

This chain connects TRBV5-1 to TRBJ1-4; D remains ambiguous. CDR1 is SGHRS, CDR2 YFSETQ, per germline. The CDR3 runs 14 residues. Trimming removed 4 bases from V and 8 bases from J, with 15 bases in between. CDR3 DNA sequence: TGCGCCAGCAGCGACGCCGGGAGTGTGGAAAAACTGTTTTTT. Encoded protein: CASSDAGSVEKLFF.

The chain is built from TRBV27 and TRBJ2-7; 12 bases fit TRBD2. Germline lookup yields CDR1 MNHEY and CDR2 SMNVEV (reference sequence). After removal of 7 bases from V and 3 bases from J, the junction contained 4 bases not matched to a gene. The CDR3 consists of 14 residues. Here the CDR3 reads CASMGLAGHYEQYF. Written as DNA, the CDR3 is TGTGCCAGCATGGGACTAGCGGGCCACTACGAGCAGTACTTC.

The genes are TRBV10-2 and TRBJ2-1, with 9 bases fitting TRBD2. The CDR3 has 14 amino acids. CDR1 is WSHSY, CDR2 SAAADI, per germline. Trimming at V came to 7 bases and at J to 7 bases, leaving 8 bases not matched to a gene. CDR3 region: CASKPSGIENEQFF. As DNA, the CDR3 is TGCGCCAGCAAACCTAGCGGGATAGAAAATGAGCAGTTCTTC.

The chain employs TRBV18 and TRBJ1-5; D is unresolved. The germline V gene has CDR1 KGHSH and CDR2 LQKENI. The CDR3 consists of 13 residues. Trimming removed 2 bases from V and 4 bases from J, with 6 bases in between. This CDR3 is CASSPDLNQPQHF. The CDR3 DNA reads as TGTGCCAGCTCACCAGATCTAAATCAGCCCCAGCATTTT.